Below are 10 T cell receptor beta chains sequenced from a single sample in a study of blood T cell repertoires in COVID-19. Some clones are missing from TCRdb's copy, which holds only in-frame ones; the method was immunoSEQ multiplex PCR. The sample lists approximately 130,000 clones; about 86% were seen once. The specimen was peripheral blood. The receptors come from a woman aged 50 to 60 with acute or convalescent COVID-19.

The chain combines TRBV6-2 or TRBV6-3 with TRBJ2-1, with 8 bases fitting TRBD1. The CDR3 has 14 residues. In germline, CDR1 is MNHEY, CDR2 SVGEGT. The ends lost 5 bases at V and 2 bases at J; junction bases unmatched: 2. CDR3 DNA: TGTGCCAGCAGTCCCAGGGGGCCCTACAATGAGCAGTTCTTC. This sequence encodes CASSPRGPYNEQFF.

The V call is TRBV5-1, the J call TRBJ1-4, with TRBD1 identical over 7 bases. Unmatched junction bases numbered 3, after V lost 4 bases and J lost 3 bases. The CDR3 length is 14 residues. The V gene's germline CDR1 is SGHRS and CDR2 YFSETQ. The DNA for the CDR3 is TGCGCCAGCAGCCTGGGACAGTCTAATGAAAAACTGTTTTTT. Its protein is CASSLGQSNEKLFF.

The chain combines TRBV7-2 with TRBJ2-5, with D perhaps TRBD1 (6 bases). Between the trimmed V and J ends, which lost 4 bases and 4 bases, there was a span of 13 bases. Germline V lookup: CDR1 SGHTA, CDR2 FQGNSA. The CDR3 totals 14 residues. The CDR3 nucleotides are TGTGCCAGCAGCTCAAGAACAGGGTCAGAGACCCAGTACTTC. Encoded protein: CASSSRTGSETQYF.

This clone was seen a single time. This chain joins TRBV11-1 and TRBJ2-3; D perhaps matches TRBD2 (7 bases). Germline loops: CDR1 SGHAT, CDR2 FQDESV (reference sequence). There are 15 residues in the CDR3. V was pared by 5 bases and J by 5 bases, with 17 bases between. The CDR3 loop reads CASSRGAGFGDTQYF. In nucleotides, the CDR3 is TGTGCCAGCAGCCGGGGGGCCGGTTTTGGAGATACGCAGTATTTT.

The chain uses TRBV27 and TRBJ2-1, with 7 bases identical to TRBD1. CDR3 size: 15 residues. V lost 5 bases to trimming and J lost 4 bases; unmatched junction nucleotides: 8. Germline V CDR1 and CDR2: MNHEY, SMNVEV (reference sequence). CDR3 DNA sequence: TGTGCCAGCAGTACGCAGGGACAGATTTACAATGAGCAGTTCTTC. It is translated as CASSTQGQIYNEQFF.

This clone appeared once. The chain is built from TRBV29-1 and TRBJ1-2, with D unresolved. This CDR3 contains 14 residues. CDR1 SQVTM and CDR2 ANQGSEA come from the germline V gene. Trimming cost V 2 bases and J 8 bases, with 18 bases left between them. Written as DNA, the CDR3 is TGCAGCGTTGAACCATATCGAGGAGGGAAAGGCTACACCTTC. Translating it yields CSVEPYRGGKGYTF.

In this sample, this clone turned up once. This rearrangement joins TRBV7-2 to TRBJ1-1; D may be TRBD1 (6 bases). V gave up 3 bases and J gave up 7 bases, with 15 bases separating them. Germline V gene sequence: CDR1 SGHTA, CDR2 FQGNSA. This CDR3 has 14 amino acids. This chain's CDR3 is CASSLRGPRNEAFF. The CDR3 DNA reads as TGTGCCAGCAGCTTGCGGGGGCCCAGGAATGAAGCTTTCTTT.

The DNA of the CDR3 is TGCGCCAGCAGGCTAGCGGGGGGTGGCTCCTACAATGAGCAGTTCTTC. Its translation is CASRLAGGGSYNEQFF. The chain is built from TRBV5-1 and TRBJ2-1, with TRBD2 identical over 11 bases. The CDR3 contains 16 residues. Germline CDR1 is SGHRS and CDR2 is YFSETQ. Trimming at V came to 5 bases and at J to 0 bases, leaving 4 bases not matched to a gene.

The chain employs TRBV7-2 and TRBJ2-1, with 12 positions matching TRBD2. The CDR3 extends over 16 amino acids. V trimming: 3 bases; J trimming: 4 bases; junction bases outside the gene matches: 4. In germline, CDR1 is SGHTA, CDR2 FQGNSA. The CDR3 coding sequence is TGTGCCAGCAGCTTTCTAGCGGGGGGGCCGTACAATGAGCAGTTCTTC. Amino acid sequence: CASSFLAGGPYNEQFF.

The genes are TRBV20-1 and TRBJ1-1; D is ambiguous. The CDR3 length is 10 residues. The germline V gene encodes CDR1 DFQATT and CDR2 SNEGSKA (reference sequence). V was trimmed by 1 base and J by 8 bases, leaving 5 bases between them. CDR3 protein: CSARGQEAFF. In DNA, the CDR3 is TGCAGTGCTAGAGGTCAGGAAGCTTTCTTT.